The rows below give T cell receptor beta chains drawn from one sample of a study of blood T cell repertoires in COVID-19. The method was immunoSEQ multiplex PCR; TCRdb's version includes in-frame clones alone and lacks a portion of them. The sample includes about 12,000 clones, about nine tenths of them seen just once. Sequenced sample: peripheral blood. The receptors here all came from a woman aged 65 to 85 with active COVID-19. Each CDR3 is given with its conserved first and last residue. D genes are given only for firm matches. Clone size, where shown, is once, few, many, or a class for clones that have expanded.

.,TRBJ2-1,TRBV7-8,.,TGTGCCAGCAGCTCAGACTCTCCTCGCTCCTACAATGAGCAGTTCTTC,CASSSDSPRSYNEQFF
.,TRBJ2-2,TRBV6-4,.,TGTGCCAGCTCATTTGAGGCGGGAATCCCCGGGGAGCTGTTTTTT,CASSFEAGIPGELFF
.,TRBJ2-1,TRBV7-8,TRBD2,TGTGCCAGCAGCCTAGTTCTAGCGGGAGGCCCGGTTAGCTCCTACAATGAGCAGTTCTTC,CASSLVLAGGPVSSYNEQFF
.,TRBJ2-1,TRBV4-1,TRBD2,TGCGCCAGCAGCCAGTCCGGGGCCCTAGCGGGTCAGTTCTTC,CASSQSGALAGQFF
.,TRBJ2-3,TRBV7-9,.,TGTGCCAGCAGCTTAGGGCGGAGCGGATTCTACACAGATACGCAGTATTTT,CASSLGRSGFYTDTQYF
.,TRBJ2-3,TRBV6-2/TRBV6-3,TRBD2,TGTGCCAGCAGTTTCCTTACTAGCGAGACAGATACGCAGTATTTT,CASSFLTSETDTQYF
.,TRBJ2-7,TRBV19,TRBD2,TGTGCCAGTAGTACCTTAGCGGGATCAGTTCTCGAGCAGTACTTC,CASSTLAGSVLEQYF
once,TRBJ2-5,TRBV11-1,.,TGTGCCAGCAGTACAACAGAGACCCAGTACTTC,CASSTTETQYF
.,TRBJ2-5,TRBV23-1,TRBD1,TGCGCCAGCAGACATCCCGGGACAGGGGTGGCAGAGACCCAGTACTTC,CASRHPGTGVAETQYF
.,TRBJ2-1,TRBV24-1,.,TGTGCCACCAGTAGAGGGGGGGGCGCCAGTTCCCACAATGAGCAGTTCTTC,CATSRGGGASSHNEQFF
.,TRBJ2-7,TRBV29-1,TRBD1,TGCAGCGCCCTAGGACAGGGTTACGAGCAGTACTTC,CSALGQGYEQYF
.,TRBJ2-7,TRBV20-1,TRBD2,TGCAGTGTGCGGGAGGGCTACGAGCAGTACTTC,CSVREGYEQYF
.,TRBJ2-7,TRBV10-3,TRBD2,TGTGCCACCAGATCGAGTAGCGGGATTCTCCACGAGCAGTACTTC,CATRSSSGILHEQYF
.,TRBJ1-5,TRBV19,.,TGTGCCAGTAGTATAGATCTGGGGGCTCAGCCCCAGCATTTT,CASSIDLGAQPQHF
.,TRBJ2-1,TRBV6-4,TRBD2,TGTGCCAGCAGTGACTCGTCTAGCGGTTCCTACAATGAGCAGTTCTTC,CASSDSSSGSYNEQFF